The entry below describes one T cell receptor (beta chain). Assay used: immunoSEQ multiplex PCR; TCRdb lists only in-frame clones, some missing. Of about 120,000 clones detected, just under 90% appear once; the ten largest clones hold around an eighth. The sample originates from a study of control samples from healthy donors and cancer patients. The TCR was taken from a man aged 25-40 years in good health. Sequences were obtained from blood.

The DNA for the CDR3 is TGTGCCAGCAGGGACAGGGAGAACACTGAAGCTTTCTTT. It specifies CASRDRENTEAFF. The chain joins TRBV12-3 or TRBV12-4 to TRBJ1-1; 8 bases match TRBD1. V lost 6 bases and J lost 1; bases outside the gene matches: 1. CDR3 size: 13 residues.